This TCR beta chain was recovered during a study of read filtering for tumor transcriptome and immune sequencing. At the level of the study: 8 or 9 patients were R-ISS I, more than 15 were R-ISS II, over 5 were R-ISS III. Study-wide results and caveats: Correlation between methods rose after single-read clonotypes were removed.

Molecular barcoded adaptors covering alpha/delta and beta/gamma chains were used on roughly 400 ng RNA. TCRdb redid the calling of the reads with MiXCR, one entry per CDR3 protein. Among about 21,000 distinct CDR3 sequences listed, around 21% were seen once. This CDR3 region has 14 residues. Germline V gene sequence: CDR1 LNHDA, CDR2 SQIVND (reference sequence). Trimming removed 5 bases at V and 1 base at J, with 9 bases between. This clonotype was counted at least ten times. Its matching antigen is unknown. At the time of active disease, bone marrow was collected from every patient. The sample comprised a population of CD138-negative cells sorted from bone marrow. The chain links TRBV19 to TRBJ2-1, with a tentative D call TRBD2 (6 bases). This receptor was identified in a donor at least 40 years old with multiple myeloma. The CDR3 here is CASSLAQSYNEQFF. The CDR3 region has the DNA TGTGCCAGTAGTCTAGCGCAATCCTACAATGAGCAGTTCTTC.